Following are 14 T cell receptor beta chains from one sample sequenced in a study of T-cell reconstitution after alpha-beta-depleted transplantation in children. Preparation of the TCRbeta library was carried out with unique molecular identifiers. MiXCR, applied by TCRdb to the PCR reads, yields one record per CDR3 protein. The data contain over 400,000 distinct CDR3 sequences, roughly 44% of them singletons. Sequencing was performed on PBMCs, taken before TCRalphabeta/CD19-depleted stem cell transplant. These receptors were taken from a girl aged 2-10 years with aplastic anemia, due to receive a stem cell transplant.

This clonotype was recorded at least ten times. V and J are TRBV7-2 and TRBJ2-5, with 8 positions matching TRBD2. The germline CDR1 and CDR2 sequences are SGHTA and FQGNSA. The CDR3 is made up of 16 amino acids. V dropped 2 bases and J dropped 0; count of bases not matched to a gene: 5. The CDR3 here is CASSLNLAGHQETQYF. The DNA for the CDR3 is TGTGCCAGCAGCTTAAACCTAGCGGGCCACCAAGAGACCCAGTACTTC.

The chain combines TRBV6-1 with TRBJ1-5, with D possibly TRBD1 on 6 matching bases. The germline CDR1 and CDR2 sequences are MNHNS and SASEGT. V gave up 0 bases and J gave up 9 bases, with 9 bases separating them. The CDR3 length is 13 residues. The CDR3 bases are TGTGCCAGCAGTGAAGCGGGGGGGCGGCCCCAGCATTTT. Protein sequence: CASSEAGGRPQHF.

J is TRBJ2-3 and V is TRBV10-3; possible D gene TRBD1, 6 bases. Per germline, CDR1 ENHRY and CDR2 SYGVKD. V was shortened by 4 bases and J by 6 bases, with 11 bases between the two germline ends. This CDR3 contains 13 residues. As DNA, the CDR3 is TGTGCCATCAGTGTAGGGGGTGGGGATACGCAGTATTTT. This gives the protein CAISVGGGDTQYF.

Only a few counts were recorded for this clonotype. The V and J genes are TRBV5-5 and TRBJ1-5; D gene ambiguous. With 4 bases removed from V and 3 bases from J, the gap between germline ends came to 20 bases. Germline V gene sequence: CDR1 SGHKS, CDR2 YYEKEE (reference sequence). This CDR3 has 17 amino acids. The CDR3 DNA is TGTGCCAGCAGCCCTCGACTCGGAGCAGGTGTCAATCAGCCCCAGCATTTT. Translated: CASSPRLGAGVNQPQHF.

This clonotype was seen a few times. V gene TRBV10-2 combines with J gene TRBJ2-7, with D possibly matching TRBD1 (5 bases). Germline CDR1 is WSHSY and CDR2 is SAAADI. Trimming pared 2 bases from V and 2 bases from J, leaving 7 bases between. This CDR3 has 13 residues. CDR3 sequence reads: CASSEGATYEQYF. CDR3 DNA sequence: TGCGCCAGCAGTGAGGGGGCCACCTACGAGCAGTACTTC.

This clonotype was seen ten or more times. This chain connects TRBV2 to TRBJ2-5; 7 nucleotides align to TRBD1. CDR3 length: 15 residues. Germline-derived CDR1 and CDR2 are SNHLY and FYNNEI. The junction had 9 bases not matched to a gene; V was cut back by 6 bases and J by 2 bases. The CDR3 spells CASSRSTGPQETQYF. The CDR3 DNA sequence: TGTGCCAGCAGCCGGTCGACAGGGCCGCAAGAGACCCAGTACTTC.

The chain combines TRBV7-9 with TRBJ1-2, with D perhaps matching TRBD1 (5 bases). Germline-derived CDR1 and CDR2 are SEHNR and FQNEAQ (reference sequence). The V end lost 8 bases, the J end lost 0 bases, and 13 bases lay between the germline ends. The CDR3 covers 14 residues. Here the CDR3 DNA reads TGTGCCAGCTTCCAAGGGGAAGCTAACTATGGCTACACCTTC. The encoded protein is CASFQGEANYGYTF.

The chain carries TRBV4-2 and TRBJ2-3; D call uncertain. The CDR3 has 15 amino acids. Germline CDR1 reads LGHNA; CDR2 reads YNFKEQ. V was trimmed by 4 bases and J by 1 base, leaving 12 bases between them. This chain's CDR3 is CASSLSPLGTDTQYF. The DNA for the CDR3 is TGTGCCAGCAGCCTAAGTCCGCTAGGCACAGATACGCAGTATTTT.

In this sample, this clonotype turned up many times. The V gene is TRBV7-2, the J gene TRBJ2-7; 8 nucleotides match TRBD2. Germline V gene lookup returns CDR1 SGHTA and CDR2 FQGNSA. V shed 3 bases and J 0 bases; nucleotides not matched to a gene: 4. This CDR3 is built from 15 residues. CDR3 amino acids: CASSFKRGSSYEQYF. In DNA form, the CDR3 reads TGTGCCAGCAGCTTTAAGCGGGGGAGCTCCTACGAGCAGTACTTC.

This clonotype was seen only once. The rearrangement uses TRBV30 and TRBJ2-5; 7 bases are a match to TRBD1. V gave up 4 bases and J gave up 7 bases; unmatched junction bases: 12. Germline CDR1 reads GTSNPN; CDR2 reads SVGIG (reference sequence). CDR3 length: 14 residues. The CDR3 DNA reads TGTGCCTGGAACTCCCAGAGGAGGACAGGGACCCAGTACTTC. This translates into CAWNSQRRTGTQYF.

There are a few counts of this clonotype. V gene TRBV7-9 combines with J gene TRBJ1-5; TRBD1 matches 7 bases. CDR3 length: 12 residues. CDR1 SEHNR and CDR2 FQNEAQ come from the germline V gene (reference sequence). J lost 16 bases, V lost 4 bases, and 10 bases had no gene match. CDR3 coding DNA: TGTGCCAGCAGCTCCAGGTGGGACAGCAAACATTTT. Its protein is CASSSRWDSKHF.

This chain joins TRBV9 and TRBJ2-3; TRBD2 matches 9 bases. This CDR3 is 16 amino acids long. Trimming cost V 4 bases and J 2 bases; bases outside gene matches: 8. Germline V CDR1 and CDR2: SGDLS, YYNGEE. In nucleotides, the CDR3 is TGTGCCAGCAGCAGACCGACTAGCGGACTCACAGATACGCAGTATTTT. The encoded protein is CASSRPTSGLTDTQYF.

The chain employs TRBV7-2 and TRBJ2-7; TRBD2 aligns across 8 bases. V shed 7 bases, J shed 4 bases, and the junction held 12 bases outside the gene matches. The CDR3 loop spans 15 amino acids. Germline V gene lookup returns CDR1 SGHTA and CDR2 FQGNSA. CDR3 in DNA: TGTGCCAGCAATCTGGGAGGTCGGGGGGGTTACGAGCAGTACTTC. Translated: CASNLGGRGGYEQYF.

The DNA for the CDR3 is TGTGCCAGCAGCTTGACAGGGGGCCGCCAGCCCCAGCATTTT. It is translated as CASSLTGGRQPQHF. The chain couples TRBV7-9 to TRBJ1-5; 10 positions match TRBD1. Looked up from germline, CDR1 is SEHNR and CDR2 is FQNEAQ (reference sequence). J lost 7 bases, V lost 3 bases, and 3 bases had no gene match. This CDR3 has 14 residues.